This T cell receptor beta chain came from a study of T cell repertoires in cytomegalovirus infection. Study-level background: Both recently identified HLA-C-restricted and well-studied HLA-B-restricted CMV epitopes were used in the study. Study-level points and caveats: It was HLA-C-restricted CMV-specific TCR beta clonotypes that dominated the response ex vivo. Accumulated public TCR beta family frequency recognized individuals carrying CMV together with the relevant HLA.

This clonotype was seen at least ten times. The antigen is not known. TCRdb re-called the reads with MiXCR, one entry per CDR3 protein. The data hold 550,000 to 850,000 distinct CDR3 sequences, with around 31% observed a single time. Germline-derived CDR1 and CDR2 are SEHNR and FQNEAQ (reference sequence). The germline V and J ends were trimmed by 5 bases and 2 bases, with 22 bases remaining between them. The CDR3 runs to 19 residues. The gene calls are TRBV7-9 and TRBJ2-6, with D possibly being TRBD1 or TRBD2 (5 bases each). The specimen was cultured PBMCs, collected from culture after CMV antigen stimulation. This receptor was obtained from a human donor in good health (CMV status not recorded). Some clones in this sample may be carry-over from other donors' samples. DNA for the CDR3: TGTGCCAGCAGCGATTCATCCGGGACCGGGCAAGCTGGGGCCAACGTCCTGACTTTC. Residues: CASSDSSGTGQAGANVLTF.